Following are 28 T cell receptor beta chains from one sample sequenced in a study of Ad26.COV2.S vaccination and SARS-CoV-2 variants. Treatment here: around 19 received Ad26.COV2.S at low or high dose, single or two shots; several received placebo; per-sample allocation not given. The samples date from day 63 after the first vaccine or placebo injection. Sequencing used immunoSEQ multiplex PCR; TCRdb keeps in-frame clones, though not all of them. Found here are some 340,000 clones, around 84% of them singletons; the top ten hold under 2%. The sequences come from peripheral blood, collected in a trial of Ad26.COV2.S vaccine versus placebo. All receptors come from a person between 18 and 60 years old who received the Ad26.COV2.S COVID-19 vaccine or a placebo.

This chain joins TRBV4-1 and TRBJ2-4; TRBD2 matches at 9 bases. This CDR3 spans 16 amino acids. Per the germline V gene, CDR1 is MGHRA and CDR2 is YSYEKL. Trimming took 2 bases from V and 3 from J; bases not matched to a gene: 5. CDR3 loop: CASSQILAGNKNIQYF. The CDR3 nucleotides are TGCGCCAGCAGCCAAATCCTAGCGGGGAACAAAAACATTCAGTACTTC.

In nucleotides, the CDR3 is TGCGCCAGCAGCCAAACAAGGGGCGGTGGTAACCAGCCCCAGCATTTT. Encoded protein: CASSQTRGGGNQPQHF. The chain couples TRBV4-1 to TRBJ1-5; D may be TRBD1 (5 bases). CDR1 is MGHRA and CDR2 is YSYEKL in the germline V gene. V lost 2 bases and J lost 7, with 18 bases in between. The CDR3 totals 16 residues.

This sequence joins TRBV7-9 and TRBJ2-1; possibly TRBD2 for D (6 bases). Germline V lookup: CDR1 SEHNR, CDR2 FQNEAQ (reference sequence). The CDR3 runs 16 residues. V dropped 4 bases and J dropped 2 bases, with 15 bases sitting between them. The CDR3 nucleotides read TGTGCCAGCAGCTCGCCGGGAGCAAAAGCCTACAATGAGCAGTTCTTC. It specifies CASSSPGAKAYNEQFF.

In its sample, this clone was seen a few times. Additional DNA sequences in this sample encode the identical CDR3. CDR3 loop: CAISESPENYGYTF. Written as DNA, the CDR3 is TGTGCCATCAGTGAGTCGCCGGAGAACTATGGCTACACCTTC. V usage is TRBV10-3 and J usage is TRBJ1-2; D is uncertain. Germline loops: CDR1 ENHRY, CDR2 SYGVKD. This CDR3 is built from 14 residues. Trimming took 0 bases from V and 2 from J, leaving 7 bases between them.

V usage is TRBV5-6 and J usage is TRBJ2-3; D possibly corresponds to TRBD2 (6 bases). There are 15 residues in the CDR3. Germline V gene sequence: CDR1 SGHDT, CDR2 YYEEEE. Deletions cut 4 bases from V and 0 bases from J, with 12 bases between. The CDR3 loop is CASSKRETSTDTQYF. The CDR3 DNA is TGTGCCAGCAGCAAACGGGAGACCAGCACAGATACGCAGTATTTT. Drawing the rest from reference TRBV5-6 and TRBJ2-3, the complete variable domain is DAGVTQSPTHLIKTRGQQVTLRCSPKSGHDTVSWYQQALGQGPQFIFQYYEEEERQRGNFPDRFSGHQFPNYSSELNVNALLLGDSALYLCASSKRETSTDTQYFGPGTRLTVL.

The gene calls are TRBV3-1 (or the pseudogene TRBV3-2) and TRBJ1-6, with D perhaps matching TRBD1 (6 bases). The CDR3 length is 15 residues. Looked up from germline, CDR1 is LGHDT and CDR2 is YNNKEL (reference sequence). V dropped 2 bases and J dropped 7 bases, with 12 bases sitting between them. The CDR3 region is CASSQYTGMNSPLHF. The CDR3 DNA is TGTGCCAGCAGCCAATATACAGGGATGAATTCACCCCTCCACTTT.

The gene calls are TRBV27 and TRBJ1-4, with 8 nucleotides matching TRBD1. The germline gives CDR1 MNHEY, CDR2 SMNVEV (reference sequence). V lost 2 bases to trimming and J lost 6 bases; unmatched junction nucleotides: 5. CDR3 length equals 15 residues. The CDR3 loop reads CASSLTSGGYEKLFF. CDR3 DNA: TGTGCCAGCAGTTTAACCTCAGGGGGCTATGAAAAACTGTTTTTT. The whole variable domain, remainder taken from reference TRBV27 and TRBJ1-4, is EAQVTQNPRYLITVTGKKLTVTCSQNMNHEYMSWYRQDPGLGLRQIYYSMNVEVTDKGDVPEGYKVSRKEKRNFPLILESPSPNQTSLYFCASSLTSGGYEKLFFGSGTQLSVL.

The CDR3 here is CATSRGGVAGSTGELFF. CDR3 sequence (DNA): TGTGCCACCAGTCGTGGAGGAGTGGCAGGGTCTACCGGGGAGCTGTTTTTT. V gene TRBV24-1 combines with J gene TRBJ2-2, with D perhaps matching TRBD1 or TRBD2 (5 bases each). Looked up from germline, CDR1 is KGHDR and CDR2 is SFDVKD. This CDR3 has 17 residues. V was cut by 6 bases and J by 5 bases, with 21 bases left in between.

The J gene is TRBJ1-2, the V gene TRBV7-2; D gene ambiguous. Between the trimmed V and J ends, which lost 1 base and 1 base, there was a span of 7 bases. The CDR3 sequence is 14 residues long. The germline V gene encodes CDR1 SGHTA and CDR2 FQGNSA. CDR3 coding DNA: TGTGCCAGCAGCTTAGAACCGTTTAACTATGGCTACACCTTC. It encodes CASSLEPFNYGYTF.

The V gene is TRBV5-1, the J gene TRBJ2-7; 7 positions agree with TRBD1. This CDR3 region has 15 residues. In germline, CDR1 is SGHRS, CDR2 YFSETQ. The V gene end was trimmed by 4 bases and the J gene end by 6 bases; junction bases not matched to a gene: 13. The CDR3 DNA follows: TGCGCCAGCAGCCCAGGCCCCGGGACAGAAGTCGAGCAGTACTTC. This codes for CASSPGPGTEVEQYF.

Concerning this clone itself: The junction and the germline gene differ at one end; a read error may be behind it. The V gene is TRBV25-1, the J gene TRBJ2-7; 7 positions match TRBD1. CDR3 length: 12 residues. In germline, CDR1 is MGHDK, CDR2 SYGVNS. The CDR3: CASSDPRDRPTF. Written as DNA, the CDR3 is TGTGCCAGCAGTGATCCCCGGGACAGACCTACCTTC.

The chain is built from TRBV18 and TRBJ2-7, with D unclear. This CDR3 has 14 residues. Trimming removed 3 bases at V and 5 bases at J, with 14 bases between. CDR1 KGHSH and CDR2 LQKENI come from the germline V gene. The CDR3 protein is CASSPRPQPNEQYF. Here the CDR3 DNA reads TGTGCCAGCTCACCCCGGCCTCAGCCCAACGAGCAGTACTTC.

The J gene is TRBJ2-5, the V gene TRBV29-1; D remains ambiguous. The germline V gene encodes CDR1 SQVTM and CDR2 ANQGSEA. Trimming removed 3 bases from V and 2 bases from J, with 31 bases in between. The length of the CDR3 is 20 residues. CDR3 amino acids: CSVDKGWFSSTYHLQETQYF. As DNA, the CDR3 is TGCAGCGTTGATAAGGGTTGGTTTAGCAGTACCTACCATTTACAAGAGACCCAGTACTTC.

The J gene is TRBJ1-1, the V gene TRBV6-5; 8 bases agree with TRBD1. Germline V gene data show CDR1 as MNHEY and CDR2 as SVGAGI. The CDR3 has 15 residues. The trim removed 8 bases at V and 4 bases at J, leaving 12 bases unmatched. The CDR3 loop is CASRGGQGAGTEAFF. Here the CDR3 DNA reads TGTGCCAGCCGGGGTGGACAGGGCGCAGGCACTGAAGCTTTCTTT.

This clone was recorded a few times. The rearrangement links TRBV5-1 to TRBJ2-2; maybe TRBD1 (5 bases). Trimming pared 6 bases from V and 1 base from J, leaving 16 bases between. The CDR3 extends over 16 amino acids. Germline-derived CDR1 and CDR2 are SGHRS and YFSETQ. In nucleotides, the CDR3 is TGCGCCAGCACCCGGAGTGGGCAGGGGAACACCGGGGAGCTGTTTTTT. It yields the protein CASTRSGQGNTGELFF. Together with reference TRBV5-1 and TRBJ2-2, the CDR3 gives the full variable domain: KAGVTQTPRYLIKTRGQQVTLSCSPISGHRSVSWYQQTPGQGLQFLFEYFSETQRNKGNFPGRFSGRQFSNSRSEMNVSTLELGDSALYLCASTRSGQGNTGELFFGEGSRLTVL.

The genes are TRBV19 and TRBJ1-3, with D hard to call. CDR1 LNHDA and CDR2 SQIVND come from the germline V gene (reference sequence). This CDR3 is 14 amino acids long. Trimming pared 6 bases from V and 0 bases from J, leaving 9 bases between. CDR3 in amino acids: CASRPRGSGNTIYF. DNA of the CDR3: TGTGCCAGTAGACCCCGGGGCTCTGGAAACACCATATATTTT. The full variable domain, in which reference TRBV19 and TRBJ1-3 provide the parts outside the CDR3, is DGGITQSPKYLFRKEGQNVTLSCEQNLNHDAMYWYRQDPGQGLRLIYYSQIVNDFQKGDIAEGYSVSREKKESFPLTVTSAQKNPTAFYLCASRPRGSGNTIYFGEGSWLTVV.

J is TRBJ2-2 and V is TRBV18, with TRBD2 matching 9 bases. Germline CDR1 reads KGHSH; CDR2 reads LQKENI. The CDR3 spans 18 residues. J gave up 1 base and V 1 base, and 7 bases lay outside the gene matches. This CDR3 reads CASSPRPAGGQNTGELFF. The CDR3 nucleotides are TGTGCCAGCTCACCACGTCCAGCGGGGGGCCAGAACACCGGGGAGCTGTTTTTT. Supplemented by reference TRBV18 and TRBJ2-2, the full variable domain reads NAGVMQNPRHLVRRRGQEARLRCSPMKGHSHVYWYRQLPEEGLKFMVYLQKENIIDESGMPKERFSAEFPKEGPSILRIQQVVRGDSAAYFCASSPRPAGGQNTGELFFGEGSRLTVL.

The CDR3 reads CAITPAAGQVPYSGYTF. The CDR3, as DNA: TGTGCCATCACCCCCGCTGCCGGACAAGTTCCATATAGTGGCTACACCTTC. The chain uses TRBV10-3 and TRBJ1-2; possible D gene TRBD1, 5 bases. There are 17 residues in the CDR3. Trimming cost V 7 bases and J 7 bases, with 28 bases left between them. Germline CDR1 ENHRY, CDR2 SYGVKD.

The chain carries TRBV30 and TRBJ2-3; D uncertain. The CDR3 has 16 amino acids. Germline V gives CDR1 GTSNPN, CDR2 SVGIG (reference sequence). V lost 0 bases and J lost 1, with 14 bases in between. The CDR3 protein is CAWSVRLSAGTDTQYF. The CDR3 DNA sequence: TGTGCCTGGAGTGTCCGTCTATCCGCGGGCACAGATACGCAGTATTTT.

V usage is TRBV5-1 and J usage is TRBJ1-4; no clear D gene. V lost 2 bases, J lost 0 bases, and 5 bases lay in between. Germline values: CDR1 SGHRS, CDR2 YFSETQ. The CDR3 loop spans 14 amino acids. Here the CDR3 DNA reads TGCGCCAGCAGCTTCCAGGCAACTAATGAAAAACTGTTTTTT. Translation gives CASSFQATNEKLFF.

This clone was detected only a few times. The chain employs TRBV15 and TRBJ1-2; 8 bases align to TRBD1. This CDR3 has 14 residues. The J segment lost 3 bases and the V segment lost 6 bases, leaving 6 bases of the junction unmatched. Germline V CDR1 and CDR2: LNHNV, YYDKDF (reference sequence). CDR3 region: CATSESDRDYGYTF. CDR3 sequence (DNA): TGTGCCACCAGTGAATCGGACAGGGACTATGGCTACACCTTC.

Here the CDR3 reads CSAWDDTQYF. The CDR3 DNA sequence: TGCAGTGCTTGGGACGATACGCAGTATTTT. The V gene is TRBV20-1, the J gene TRBJ2-3, with D perhaps TRBD1 or TRBD2 (5 bases each). Deletions cut 5 bases from V and 6 bases from J, with 6 bases between. This CDR3 contains 10 residues. Per the germline V gene, CDR1 is DFQATT and CDR2 is SNEGSKA (reference sequence).

This rearrangement joins TRBV19 to TRBJ2-7; D perhaps matches TRBD2 (7 bases). V was shortened by 4 bases and J by 5 bases, with 15 bases between the two germline ends. CDR1 LNHDA and CDR2 SQIVND come from the germline V gene (reference sequence). The CDR3 totals 14 residues. CDR3 in DNA: TGTGCCAGTAGTAGGGGGGGCTCCCCTCACGAGCAGTACTTC. Translated: CASSRGGSPHEQYF.

The chain has TRBV7-9 and TRBJ1-2; 9 bases agree with TRBD1. The V gene's germline CDR1 is SEHNR and CDR2 FQNEAQ (reference sequence). V gave up 5 bases and J gave up 4 bases; unmatched junction bases: 8. The CDR3 length is 15 residues. CDR3 in amino acids: CASSLGRGQGYGYTF. The CDR3 DNA is TGTGCCAGCAGCCTCGGGCGGGGACAGGGCTATGGCTACACCTTC.

This chain uses TRBV27 with TRBJ2-1; 7 nucleotides line up with TRBD2. The junction had 1 base not matched to a gene; V was cut back by 4 bases and J by 4 bases. The germline CDR1 and CDR2 sequences are MNHEY and SMNVEV (reference sequence). CDR3 size: 13 residues. The CDR3 DNA reads as TGTGCCAGCAGTTCGGGACTATACAATGAGCAGTTCTTC. It specifies CASSSGLYNEQFF.

The chain combines TRBV29-1 with TRBJ2-3; D is ambiguous. The CDR3 sequence is 13 residues long. Germline CDR1 and CDR2: SQVTM and ANQGSEA. V lost 6 bases, J lost 2 bases, and 12 bases lay in between. The chain's CDR3 is CSVLQSLTDTQYF. CDR3 coding DNA: TGCAGCGTCCTACAGAGCCTCACAGATACGCAGTATTTT.

This chain links TRBV19 with TRBJ2-1; a weak D match, TRBD1 (6 bases). The CDR3 loop spans 17 amino acids. V was pared by 7 bases and J by 2 bases, with 21 bases between. Germline values: CDR1 LNHDA, CDR2 SQIVND (reference sequence). CDR3 sequence: CASTDRGQSRTYNEQFF. The CDR3 nucleotides are TGTGCCAGTACTGATCGGGGACAATCACGTACCTACAATGAGCAGTTCTTC.

The gene calls are TRBV19 and TRBJ2-2, with 8 bases fitting TRBD1. The CDR3 is 16 amino acids. The germline gives CDR1 LNHDA, CDR2 SQIVND (reference sequence). The V gene end was trimmed by 3 bases and the J gene end by 6 bases; junction bases not matched to a gene: 9. For the CDR3, the DNA is TGTGCCAGTAGTATGAGGTGGACAGGGCCCGCCGGGGAGCTGTTTTTT. Its protein is CASSMRWTGPAGELFF. The variable domain in full, with the rest retrieved from reference TRBV19 and TRBJ2-2, is DGGITQSPKYLFRKEGQNVTLSCEQNLNHDAMYWYRQDPGQGLRLIYYSQIVNDFQKGDIAEGYSVSREKKESFPLTVTSAQKNPTAFYLCASSMRWTGPAGELFFGEGSRLTVL.